This T cell receptor (beta chain) was retrieved from a study of prognosis after radiotherapy for stage I lung cancer. Two rounds of multiplex PCR amplified TCR beta CDR3 from genomic DNA. Specific primers for each TRBV and TRBJ gene were what first-round PCR used. TCRdb recomputed calls from the multiplex PCR reads with MiXCR, one row per CDR3 protein. This table holds about 34,000 distinct CDR3 sequences, under 40% found once. The ends were cut back, 0 bases at V and 4 bases at J, with 10 bases in the middle. Germline V gene data show CDR1 as KGHSH and CDR2 as LQKENI. This CDR3 comprises 14 residues.

The TCR comes from a donor aged 50 or older with non-small cell lung cancer. This specimen consisted of PBMCs, obtained before or after stereotactic body radiation therapy (not recorded which). The rearrangement uses TRBV18 and TRBJ2-7; D not resolved. The CDR3, as DNA: TGTGCCAGCTCACCACCAGGTGATCTGTACGAGCAGTACTTC. This translates into CASSPPGDLYEQYF. Full variable domain (missing parts from reference TRBV18 and TRBJ2-7): NAGVMQNPRHLVRRRGQEARLRCSPMKGHSHVYWYRQLPEEGLKFMVYLQKENIIDESGMPKERFSAEFPKEGPSILRIQQVVRGDSAAYFCASSPPGDLYEQYFGPGTRLTVT.